The 24 T cell receptor beta chains below all came from one sample that was sequenced in a study of control samples from healthy donors and cancer patients. The table came from immunoSEQ multiplex PCR; TCRdb's copy has only in-frame clones and leaves some out. The sample contains 150,000 to 200,000 clones, 88% of which appear only once. The sequencing input was blood. The source is a woman aged 25 to 45 in good health.

V is TRBV6-6 and J is TRBJ2-3, with D uncertain. Germline CDR1 reads MNHNY; CDR2 reads SVGAGI (reference sequence). Trimming shortened V by 6 bases and J by 0 bases, and 4 bases separated the two germline ends. CDR3 length: 12 residues. Here the CDR3 DNA reads TGTGCCAGCAGATCAAGCACAGATACGCAGTATTTT. It translates to CASRSSTDTQYF.

This clone was detected a few times. The V and J genes are TRBV7-2 and TRBJ1-1, with a tentative D call TRBD1 (5 bases). The germline CDR1 and CDR2 sequences are SGHTA and FQGNSA. Trimming pared 3 bases from V and 1 base from J, leaving 9 bases between. CDR3 length equals 14 residues. The CDR3 region is CASSLGQSNTEAFF. Written as DNA, the CDR3 is TGTGCCAGCAGCTTGGGGCAGTCGAACACTGAAGCTTTCTTT. Variable domain in full (rest from reference TRBV7-2 and TRBJ1-1): GAGVSQSPSNKVTEKGKDVELRCDPISGHTALYWYRQSLGQGLEFLIYFQGNSAPDKSGLPSDRFSAERTGGSVSTLTIQRTQQEDSAVYLCASSLGQSNTEAFFGQGTRLTVV.

V usage is TRBV4-1 and J usage is TRBJ2-1; D gene unclear. V was clipped by 4 bases and J by 8 bases, with 21 bases between them. Germline V gene data show CDR1 as MGHRA and CDR2 as YSYEKL. This CDR3 spans 16 amino acids. The CDR3, as DNA: TGCGCCAGCAGCCCAAAGGGCCGACTCCGGGCCCATGAGCAGTTCTTC. Its protein product is CASSPKGRLRAHEQFF.

The chain carries TRBV15 and TRBJ1-5; 7 bases align to TRBD1. The V segment lost 8 bases and the J segment 9 bases; nucleotides outside the gene matches: 16. Germline V gives CDR1 LNHNV, CDR2 YYDKDF (reference sequence). The CDR3 covers 15 residues. CDR3 sequence reads: CATGQGGAKSPPQHF. CDR3 bases: TGTGCCACCGGCCAGGGGGGCGCAAAGTCCCCGCCCCAGCATTTT.

The J gene is TRBJ2-5, the V gene TRBV11-3; 10 nucleotides match TRBD1. Germline CDR1 and CDR2: SGHNT and YENEEA. The CDR3 length is 15 residues. With 5 bases clipped from V and 3 bases from J, the junction kept 6 bases outside the gene matches. The DNA for the CDR3 is TGTGCCAGCAGCGAAACCGGGACAGGGGAAGAGACCCAGTACTTC. Amino acid sequence: CASSETGTGEETQYF.

The chain recombines TRBV11-2 with TRBJ2-1; 15 nucleotides match TRBD2. The CDR3 is 18 residues long. Germline V lookup: CDR1 SGHAT, CDR2 FQNNGV. After removal of 1 base from V and 7 bases from J, the junction contained 8 bases not matched to a gene. The CDR3 spells CASSLVFGTSGRYNEQFF. CDR3 DNA: TGTGCCAGCAGCTTAGTATTTGGGACTAGCGGGAGGTATAATGAGCAGTTCTTC.

This chain links TRBV15 with TRBJ1-6; TRBD1 might be the D (5 bases). CDR3 size: 13 residues. Trimming pared 6 bases from V and 8 bases from J, leaving 11 bases between. Germline V lookup: CDR1 LNHNV, CDR2 YYDKDF (reference sequence). In DNA, the CDR3 is TGTGCCACCAGTATATCCAGGGATTCACCCCTCCACTTT. Translated, it gives CATSISRDSPLHF.

The sample holds a few counts of this clone. The rearrangement uses TRBV19 and TRBJ2-1; 12 bases match TRBD2. Germline V CDR1 and CDR2: LNHDA, SQIVND (reference sequence). The CDR3 runs to 14 residues. With V trimmed by 5 bases and J by 7 bases, 3 bases remained unmatched. CDR3: CASSWTSGKNEQFF. In DNA, the CDR3 is TGTGCCAGTAGTTGGACTAGCGGGAAAAATGAGCAGTTCTTC.

The chain carries TRBV3-1 (or the pseudogene TRBV3-2) and TRBJ1-2, with D perhaps TRBD1 (6 bases). This CDR3 contains 14 residues. V was cut by 5 bases and J by 0 bases, with 10 bases left in between. Germline CDR1 LGHDT, CDR2 YNNKEL (reference sequence). CDR3 region: CASSSRQANYGYTF. The CDR3 DNA follows: TGTGCCAGCAGCTCCCGACAGGCTAACTATGGCTACACCTTC.

This rearrangement joins TRBV19 to TRBJ2-7; D possibly corresponds to TRBD2 (5 bases). V lost 5 bases and J 5 bases, leaving 19 bases between the germline ends. The germline V gene encodes CDR1 LNHDA and CDR2 SQIVND (reference sequence). The CDR3 spans 15 residues. The CDR3 DNA is TGTGCCAGTAGTTACGGTAAGGCGGGTAAGGACGAGCAGTACTTC. This gives the protein CASSYGKAGKDEQYF.

The rearrangement uses TRBV6-5 and TRBJ1-2; tentatively, D is TRBD1 (5 bases). CDR1 and CDR2 (germline): MNHEY, SVGAGI. The length of the CDR3 is 13 residues. The V end was cut by 9 bases, the J end by 3 bases, with 14 bases between. In nucleotides, the CDR3 is TGTGCCAGTCCGGGACGGGGGTACTATGGCTACACCTTC. Amino acids: CASPGRGYYGYTF.

The chain employs TRBV9 and TRBJ1-2, with D possibly TRBD1 on 5 matching bases. Deletions cut 6 bases from V and 3 bases from J, with 12 bases between. CDR3 length equals 13 residues. From germline, CDR1 is SGDLS and CDR2 YYNGEE. CDR3 region: CASTSQGDYGYTF. The CDR3, as DNA: TGTGCCAGCACCAGTCAGGGTGACTATGGCTACACCTTC.

The chain employs TRBV7-9 and TRBJ1-6; the D is unclear. CDR3 length: 18 amino acids. V was pared by 2 bases and J by 8 bases, with 22 bases between. Germline values: CDR1 SEHNR, CDR2 FQNEAQ (reference sequence). In DNA form, the CDR3 reads TGTGCCAGCAGCTTATGGCCCGGGAGATCCTCCTCCGATTCACCCCTCCACTTT. Its translation is CASSLWPGRSSSDSPLHF.

The chain links TRBV9 to TRBJ2-1; no firm D call. Germline CDR1 is SGDLS and CDR2 is YYNGEE. This CDR3 region has 13 residues. Trimming removed 0 bases from V and 8 bases from J, with 9 bases in between. The CDR3 DNA reads as TGTGCCAGCAGCGTAGGCTCTCGGGATGAGCAGTTCTTC. It encodes CASSVGSRDEQFF.

V and J are TRBV5-1 and TRBJ1-1; no clear D. V was pared by 3 bases and J by 1 base, with 4 bases between. CDR3 size: 12 residues. CDR1 and CDR2 from the germline V gene are SGHRS and YFSETQ. CDR3 loop: CASSYGNTEAFF. The CDR3 DNA reads TGCGCCAGCAGCTACGGGAACACTGAAGCTTTCTTT. The whole variable domain, filled in from reference TRBV5-1 and TRBJ1-1, reads KAGVTQTPRYLIKTRGQQVTLSCSPISGHRSVSWYQQTPGQGLQFLFEYFSETQRNKGNFPGRFSGRQFSNSRSEMNVSTLELGDSALYLCASSYGNTEAFFGQGTRLTVV.

The rearrangement uses TRBV7-6 and TRBJ2-3; possible D gene TRBD2, 7 bases. The CDR3 loop spans 18 amino acids. Looked up from germline, CDR1 is SGHVS and CDR2 is FNYEAQ. Trimming took off 7 bases at V and 0 bases at J, with 23 bases between the two ends. CDR3 nucleotides: TGTGCCAGCACCCCCAAGTTAGGGGGGGGGCAGAGCACAGATACGCAGTATTTT. Protein product: CASTPKLGGGQSTDTQYF.

The V and J genes are TRBV5-6 and TRBJ2-5, with D possibly being TRBD1 (5 bases). Trimming took off 3 bases at V and 5 bases at J, with 14 bases between the two ends. The germline CDR1 and CDR2 sequences are SGHDT and YYEEEE. CDR3 length: 14 residues. In DNA, the CDR3 is TGTGCCAGCAGCTCTGCCGCAGGGTCGGAGACCCAGTACTTC. This codes for CASSSAAGSETQYF.

In this sample, this clone turned up a few times. The V and J genes are TRBV18 and TRBJ1-5; D might be TRBD1 (5 bases). There are 13 residues in the CDR3. Trimming took 6 bases from V and 5 from J, leaving 11 bases between them. Germline CDR1 and CDR2: KGHSH and LQKENI. CDR3 region: CASSETADQPQHF. The DNA for the CDR3 is TGTGCCAGCTCCGAGACAGCGGATCAGCCCCAGCATTTT.

The chain links TRBV11-2 to TRBJ2-1, with D uncertain. The CDR3 length is 19 residues. The germline V gene has CDR1 SGHAT and CDR2 FQNNGV. Trimming stripped 1 base from V and 0 bases from J, with 19 bases between. Here the CDR3 DNA reads TGTGCCAGCAGCTTAGTTGATTTGGTGTACTTGCTCTCCTACAATGAGCAGTTCTTC. It codes for CASSLVDLVYLLSYNEQFF.

This chain joins TRBV2 and TRBJ1-3, with D hard to call. Per the germline V gene, CDR1 is SNHLY and CDR2 is FYNNEI. The germline V and J ends were trimmed by 4 bases and 4 bases, with 14 bases remaining between them. The CDR3 loop spans 15 amino acids. Here the CDR3 reads CASSVGSPRGNTIYF. The CDR3 DNA follows: TGTGCCAGCAGTGTCGGTTCCCCCAGGGGAAACACCATATATTTT.

The chain links TRBV11-2 to TRBJ2-7; weak D call: TRBD2 (6 bases). The CDR3 covers 14 residues. Deletions cut 1 base from V and 4 bases from J, with 11 bases between. The germline CDR1 and CDR2 sequences are SGHAT and FQNNGV. For the CDR3, the DNA is TGTGCCAGCAGCTTAGCGGACGGACTATACGAGCAGTACGTC. Protein product: CASSLADGLYEQYV.

In this sample, this clone turned up once. The rearrangement uses TRBV10-3 and TRBJ1-2; 8 bases agree with TRBD1. V was pared by 6 bases and J by 4 bases, with 10 bases of the junction left unmatched. The CDR3 extends over 15 amino acids. Germline V CDR1 and CDR2: ENHRY, SYGVKD. The CDR3 protein is CAISDRGQGGYGYTF. The CDR3 bases are TGTGCCATCAGCGACCGTGGACAGGGCGGCTATGGCTACACCTTC.

The chain links TRBV27 to TRBJ2-3, with TRBD1 matching 9 bases. Trimming cost V 6 bases and J 4 bases; bases outside gene matches: 8. The CDR3 is 15 residues long. Germline V gene data show CDR1 as MNHEY and CDR2 as SMNVEV (reference sequence). The CDR3 protein is CASRPTGGIADTQYF. CDR3 DNA: TGTGCCAGCAGGCCAACAGGGGGCATTGCAGATACGCAGTATTTT.

The chain carries TRBV15 and TRBJ1-5; 9 nucleotides align to TRBD1. The CDR3 sequence is 15 residues long. V was pared by 7 bases and J by 4 bases, with 8 bases of the junction left unmatched. Looked up from germline, CDR1 is LNHNV and CDR2 is YYDKDF (reference sequence). CDR3 DNA: TGTGCCACCACCCCACAACAGGGGGCGAATCAGCCCCAGCATTTT. Encoded protein: CATTPQQGANQPQHF.